The rows below give T cell receptor beta chains drawn from one sample of a study of cytomegalovirus exposure and HLA in healthy donors. Only in-frame clones appear in the TCRdb table, and some are missing; sequencing was by immunoSEQ multiplex PCR. The sample lists about 140,000 clones; around 77% were seen once. The sequenced sample consisted of PBMCs. Every receptor here comes from a man aged 25-45 years in good health and CMV-seronegative. Both conserved end residues are part of each CDR3. The D gene is left open where the match is weak. Clone size is stated in some rows and not others, as once, few, many or a class when expanded.

CASRGDRGRDTEAFF	TGTGCCAGCAGGGGGGACAGGGGGAGGGACACTGAAGCTTTCTTT	TRBV6-5	TRBJ1-1	.	TRBD1
CASSETGLISGANVLTF	TGCGCCAGCAGTGAGACAGGGCTTATCTCTGGGGCCAACGTCCTGACTTTC	TRBV10-2	TRBJ2-6	.	.
CAIPKTGSGTGELFF	TGTGCCATCCCTAAGACAGGGTCGGGCACCGGGGAGCTGTTTTTT	TRBV28	TRBJ2-2	.	TRBD1
CASSLASGTEAFF	TGCGCCAGCAGCTTGGCCTCGGGGACTGAAGCTTTCTTT	TRBV5-1	TRBJ1-1	.	.
CASSPWEINEKLFF	TGTGCCAGCTCACCTTGGGAGATTAATGAAAAACTGTTTTTT	TRBV18	TRBJ1-4	.	.
CASEGQGFPGELFF	TGTGCCAGCGAGGGACAGGGTTTCCCCGGGGAGCTGTTTTTT	TRBV2	TRBJ2-2	.	TRBD1
CASSPGVRAYEQYF	TGTGCCAGCAGCCCTGGAGTCAGGGCCTACGAGCAGTACTTC	TRBV5-4	TRBJ2-7	.	.
CATSRQGASTEAFF	TGTGCCACTTCACGACAGGGGGCATCCACTGAAGCTTTCTTT	TRBV19	TRBJ1-1	.	TRBD1
CASSLLTGPQPQHF	TGTGCCAGCAGTTTGTTGACAGGGCCCCAGCCCCAGCATTTT	TRBV28	TRBJ1-5	.	TRBD1
CASSGSRNSPLHF	TGTGCCAGCAGTGGCTCCCGAAATTCACCCCTCCACTTT	TRBV27	TRBJ1-6	once	.
CASSPSGISGNTIYF	TGTGCCAGCAGCCCGTCAGGGATTTCTGGAAACACCATATATTTT	TRBV5-4	TRBJ1-3	.	.
CASSKGAGGGAFF	TGTGCCAGTAGTAAAGGTGCGGGGGGGGGAGCTTTCTTT	TRBV19	TRBJ1-1	few	.
CASSFKNDMVYGYTF	TGTGCCAGCAGCTTTAAAAACGACATGGTCTATGGCTACACCTTC	TRBV7-9	TRBJ1-2	.	.
CASSPITESYEQYF	TGCGCCAGCAGCCCCATTACAGAGTCCTACGAGCAGTACTTC	TRBV5-1	TRBJ2-7	.	.
CSVERGIEAFF	TGCAGCGTTGAACGGGGGATTGAAGCTTTCTTT	TRBV29-1	TRBJ1-1	.	.
CASSSSNTYEQYF	TGTGCCAGCAGCTCCTCGAACACCTACGAGCAGTACTTC	TRBV5-5	TRBJ2-7	few	.
CASRPDSYNEQFF	TGTGCCAGCAGACCGGACAGTTACAATGAGCAGTTCTTC	TRBV6-1	TRBJ2-1	.	.
CASSPRDRGQDEQFF	TGTGCCAGCAGCCCCCGGGACAGGGGGCAGGATGAGCAGTTCTTC	TRBV11-1	TRBJ2-1	.	TRBD1
CASSRLFRDTEAFF	TGCGCCAGCAGCCGTTTATTCCGGGACACTGAAGCTTTCTTT	TRBV4-1	TRBJ1-1	few	.
CASSPRQENTEAFF	TGTGCCAGCAGCCCCCGACAGGAGAACACTGAAGCTTTCTTT	TRBV9	TRBJ1-1	few	.
CASSTDISSYNEQFF	TGTGCCAGTAGTACGGACATAAGCTCCTACAATGAGCAGTTCTTC	TRBV19	TRBJ2-1	.	.
CAWGQADRNTIYF	TGTGCCTGGGGACAGGCTGACCGAAACACCATATATTTT	TRBV30	TRBJ1-3	.	TRBD1
CASTTVDSPLHF	TGTGCCAGCACCACGGTGGATTCACCCCTCCACTTT	TRBV6-6	TRBJ1-6	.	.
CASRGDRGRLQPQHF	TGTGCCAGCAGGGGGGACAGGGGGCGCCTACAGCCCCAGCATTTT	TRBV2	TRBJ1-5	.	TRBD1
CASSNREGTDTQYF	TGTGCCAGCAGTAATAGAGAGGGCACAGATACGCAGTATTTT	TRBV6-1	TRBJ2-3	.	.
CASSSPGEGYGYTF	TGTGCCAGCAGTTCCCCCGGGGAAGGCTATGGCTACACCTTC	TRBV28	TRBJ1-2	.	.
CASSQVAAQPQHF	TGCGCCAGCAGCCAAGTGGCGGCGCAGCCCCAGCATTTT	TRBV4-1	TRBJ1-5	.	.
CASSWGTGGGQYF	TGTGCCAGCAGCTGGGGGACAGGGGGCGGGCAGTACTTC	TRBV28	TRBJ2-7	.	TRBD1
CASRTEPTYGYTF	TGCGCCAGCAGGACAGAACCAACTTATGGCTACACCTTC	TRBV5-1	TRBJ1-2	.	.
CASSLGSWTENTEAFF	TGCGCCAGCAGCTTGGGGTCTTGGACAGAGAACACTGAAGCTTTCTTT	TRBV5-1	TRBJ1-1	.	.
CASSLAQGGTEAFF	TGCGCCAGCAGCTTAGCCCAGGGGGGCACTGAAGCTTTCTTT	TRBV5-1	TRBJ1-1	.	TRBD1
CASSEFDRLNQPQHF	TGTGCCAGCAGTGAATTCGACAGACTCAATCAGCCCCAGCATTTT	TRBV6-1	TRBJ1-5	.	.
CASSSGGAHSPLHF	TGTGCCAGCAGTTCGGGGGGGGCTCATTCACCCCTCCACTTT	TRBV28	TRBJ1-6	.	.
CATSRADPGVSNQPQHF	TGTGCCACCAGCAGAGCCGATCCAGGGGTGAGCAATCAGCCCCAGCATTTT	TRBV15	TRBJ1-5	.	.
CASSENYGYPF	TGTGCCAGCAGTGAAAACTATGGCTACCCCTTC	TRBV6-1	TRBJ1-2	.	.
CASSLEMNTEAFF	TGTGCCAGCAGTCTTGAGATGAACACTGAAGCTTTCTTT	TRBV6-1	TRBJ1-1	.	.
CASTFGGAEQFF	TGTGCCAGCACTTTTGGAGGGGCTGAGCAGTTCTTC	TRBV28	TRBJ2-1	.	.